The 9 T cell receptor beta chains reported below all come from one sample, sequenced in a study of blood T cell repertoires in COVID-19. Libraries were prepared by immunoSEQ multiplex PCR; TCRdb keeps only in-frame clonotypes and omits some of them. The data hold 55,000 to 65,000 clones, with around 86% observed a single time. Sequenced sample: peripheral blood. The receptors come from a human donor in a cohort sampled during active COVID-19.

This clone has a handful of counts. The V gene is TRBV7-6, the J gene TRBJ2-1, with 11 bases fitting TRBD1. Germline CDR1 is SGHVS and CDR2 is FNYEAQ. The V segment lost 5 bases and the J segment 15 bases; nucleotides outside the gene matches: 18. This CDR3 contains 16 residues. CDR3 nucleotide sequence: TGTGCCAGCAGCACCGCCGGGACAGGGGGACGAAGGGGAAGGTTCTTC. Encoded protein: CASSTAGTGGRRGRFF.

The chain has TRBV7-2 and TRBJ2-4; 12 bases are shared with TRBD2. Germline CDR1 and CDR2: SGHTA and FQGNSA. This CDR3 comprises 15 residues. J gave up 6 bases and V 5 bases, and 5 bases lay outside the gene matches. The CDR3: CASSPKTSGGNIQYF. The CDR3 DNA sequence: TGTGCCAGCAGCCCAAAGACTAGCGGGGGAAACATTCAGTACTTC. The variable domain in full, with the rest retrieved from reference TRBV7-2 and TRBJ2-4, is GAGVSQSPSNKVTEKGKDVELRCDPISGHTALYWYRQSLGQGLEFLIYFQGNSAPDKSGLPSDRFSAERTGGSVSTLTIQRTQQEDSAVYLCASSPKTSGGNIQYFGAGTRLSVL.

J is TRBJ2-7 and V is TRBV5-1; TRBD2 matches at 7 bases. V gave up 0 bases and J gave up 2 bases; unmatched junction bases: 5. CDR3 length: 15 residues. Germline CDR1 and CDR2: SGHRS and YFSETQ. As DNA, the CDR3 is TGCGCCAGCAGCTTGGGATCAGGGACTACCTACGAGCAGTACTTC. This encodes CASSLGSGTTYEQYF. The variable domain in full, with the rest retrieved from reference TRBV5-1 and TRBJ2-7, is KAGVTQTPRYLIKTRGQQVTLSCSPISGHRSVSWYQQTPGQGLQFLFEYFSETQRNKGNFPGRFSGRQFSNSRSEMNVSTLELGDSALYLCASSLGSGTTYEQYFGPGTRLTVT.

The chain combines TRBV9 with TRBJ2-3; the match to TRBD2 covers 8 bases. Germline V gives CDR1 SGDLS, CDR2 YYNGEE. The V and J ends lost 3 bases and 3 bases, in that order; junction bases with no gene match: 9. There are 16 residues in the CDR3. The CDR3 bases are TGTGCCAGCAGCGGGCTAGCGGGTGCGGGAACAGATACGCAGTATTTT. Translated, it gives CASSGLAGAGTDTQYF.

The chain joins TRBV3-1 (or the pseudogene TRBV3-2) to TRBJ2-7, with D perhaps TRBD1 (6 bases). CDR1 is LGHDT, CDR2 YNNKEL, per germline (reference sequence). This CDR3 is 16 amino acids long. Trimming pared 0 bases from V and 5 bases from J, leaving 17 bases between. The CDR3 is CASSQDWGRLGNEQYF. The CDR3, as DNA: TGTGCCAGCAGCCAAGATTGGGGGCGGCTTGGGAACGAGCAGTACTTC.

This rearrangement joins TRBV9 to TRBJ2-5, with 9 bases fitting TRBD2. Germline CDR1 is SGDLS and CDR2 is YYNGEE. The CDR3 totals 16 residues. Germline trimming cut 3 bases from V and 5 bases from J; bases unmatched to any gene: 11. In DNA form, the CDR3 reads TGTGCCAGCAGCGAGTATAGCGGGGGCCCACGCGAGACCCAGTACTTC. Translated: CASSEYSGGPRETQYF.

The J gene is TRBJ2-3, the V gene TRBV10-3; 7 bases are shared with TRBD2. This CDR3 contains 15 residues. Germline V gives CDR1 ENHRY, CDR2 SYGVKD. V was pared by 3 bases and J by 2 bases, with 5 bases of the junction left unmatched. The CDR3 DNA reads TGTGCCATCAGTGACCGCGGGGGTACCACAGATACGCAGTATTTT. Translating it yields CAISDRGGTTDTQYF.

V and J are TRBV2 and TRBJ1-5, with D perhaps matching TRBD1 (6 bases). The ends were cut back, 5 bases at V and 0 bases at J, with 11 bases in the middle. The CDR3 covers 15 residues. Germline lookup yields CDR1 SNHLY and CDR2 FYNNEI. CDR3 region: CASSRTVDSNQPQHF. The CDR3 DNA follows: TGTGCCAGCAGTAGGACAGTTGATAGCAATCAGCCCCAGCATTTT.

The J gene is TRBJ2-7, the V gene TRBV10-3; D possibly corresponds to TRBD2 (6 bases). Trimming shortened V by 10 bases and J by 2 bases, and 18 bases separated the two germline ends. The CDR3 length is 14 residues. In germline, CDR1 is ENHRY, CDR2 SYGVKD. The CDR3 reads CATKAGQSPYEQYV. The CDR3 DNA sequence: TGTGCCACCAAGGCGGGGCAGTCCCCCTACGAGCAGTACGTC.